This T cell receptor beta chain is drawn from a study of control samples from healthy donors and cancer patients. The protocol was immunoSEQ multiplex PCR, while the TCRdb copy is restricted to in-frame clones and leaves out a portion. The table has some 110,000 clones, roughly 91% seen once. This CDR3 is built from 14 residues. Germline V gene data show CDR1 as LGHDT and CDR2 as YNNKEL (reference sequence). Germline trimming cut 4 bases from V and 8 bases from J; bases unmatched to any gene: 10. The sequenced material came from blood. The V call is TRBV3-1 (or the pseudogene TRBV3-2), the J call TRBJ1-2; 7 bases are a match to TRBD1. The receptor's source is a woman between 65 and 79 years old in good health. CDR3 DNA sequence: TGTGCCAGCAGCCCTCCCGGTGGCAGGGGGGGCTACACCTTC. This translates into CASSPPGGRGGYTF.